Below are 10 T cell receptor beta chains sequenced from a single sample in a study of T cell responses to AZD1222 COVID-19 vaccine. The repertoire was sequenced with immunoSEQ multiplex PCR; TCRdb's copy has only in-frame clones and lacks some. Among some 150,000 clones listed, roughly 88% were seen once. The material sequenced was peripheral blood, taken on day 0 of MenACWY control vaccination. Every receptor here comes from an adult in good health.

The rearrangement joins TRBV2 to TRBJ2-3; 12 nucleotides align to TRBD1. V shed 8 bases and J 3 bases; nucleotides not matched to a gene: 9. Germline assignment: CDR1 SNHLY and CDR2 FYNNEI. The CDR3 is 16 residues long. CDR3 protein: CASATGTGGVTDTQYF. Written as DNA, the CDR3 is TGTGCCAGCGCAACCGGGACAGGGGGCGTTACAGATACGCAGTATTTT. The full variable domain, rest sourced from reference TRBV2 and TRBJ2-3, is EPEVTQTPSHQVTQMGQEVILRCVPISNHLYFYWYRQILGQKVEFLVSFYNNEISEKSEIFDDQFSVERPDGSNFTLKIRSTKLEDSAMYFCASATGTGGVTDTQYFGPGTRLTVL.

This CDR3 reads CASSSQIPGRPYEQYF. The DNA of the CDR3 is TGTGCCAGTAGTAGCCAGATTCCGGGACGTCCCTACGAGCAGTACTTC. The chain links TRBV19 to TRBJ2-7; possibly TRBD1 or TRBD2 for D (5 bases each). Germline V gene data show CDR1 as LNHDA and CDR2 as SQIVND (reference sequence). CDR3 size: 16 residues. V was cut by 4 bases and J by 2 bases, with 18 bases left in between.

This chain uses TRBV9 with TRBJ1-3, with 9 bases aligning to TRBD1. The CDR3 extends over 14 amino acids. The V gene's germline CDR1 is SGDLS and CDR2 YYNGEE. The trim removed 3 bases at V and 5 bases at J, leaving 3 bases unmatched. The CDR3 region has the DNA TGTGCCAGCAGCGCCGGACAGGGGAGAAACACCATATATTTT. Translation: CASSAGQGRNTIYF.

This chain connects TRBV19 to TRBJ2-4; TRBD2 agrees at 11 bases. This CDR3 is 15 amino acids long. V was clipped by 4 bases and J by 10 bases; unmatched bases: 9. Germline CDR1 LNHDA, CDR2 SQIVND (reference sequence). The CDR3: CASSTAGLAGDIQYF. The CDR3 region has the DNA TGTGCCAGTAGTACCGCCGGACTAGCGGGCGATATTCAGTACTTC.

This chain links TRBV12-3 or TRBV12-4 with TRBJ1-3; D call uncertain. V lost 8 bases to trimming and J lost 4 bases, with 9 bases between them. This CDR3 has 12 residues. DNA for the CDR3: TGTGCCAGCTTAGAGGTGGGAAACACCATATATTTT. As protein: CASLEVGNTIYF.

The chain recombines TRBV7-8 with TRBJ1-6; the D gene is possibly TRBD1 (5 bases). The CDR3 totals 14 residues. Trimming left V 10 bases short and J 8 bases short, with 18 bases between. Germline V gene sequence: CDR1 SGHVS, CDR2 FQNEAQ. CDR3 amino acids: CATLIQGKDSPLHF. The DNA for the CDR3 is TGTGCCACCCTTATTCAGGGTAAAGATTCACCCCTCCACTTT.

This clone appeared a single time. The chain couples TRBV5-4 to TRBJ2-2; D gene unclear. V lost 0 bases to trimming and J lost 4 bases, with 10 bases between them. CDR3 length: 15 amino acids. The germline CDR1 and CDR2 sequences are SGHNT and YYREEE (reference sequence). DNA for the CDR3: TGTGCCAGCAGCTTGGGGGGTACGGGCACCGGGGAGCTGTTTTTT. This gives the protein CASSLGGTGTGELFF.

The gene calls are TRBV28 and TRBJ1-3; D is possibly TRBD1 (6 bases). This CDR3 has 16 amino acids. The V end lost 5 bases, the J end lost 0 bases, and 14 bases lay between the germline ends. Looked up from germline, CDR1 is MDHEN and CDR2 is SYDVKM. CDR3 coding DNA: TGTGCCAGCAGTAAGTCACTACAGGGCTCTGGAAACACCATATATTTT. This gives the protein CASSKSLQGSGNTIYF.

The V and J genes are TRBV30 and TRBJ2-3, with 8 bases identical to TRBD1. V lost 2 bases and J lost 12; bases outside the gene matches: 4. This CDR3 region has 11 residues. The germline CDR1 and CDR2 sequences are GTSNPN and SVGIG (reference sequence). In DNA, the CDR3 is TGTGCCTGGAGTTGGACAGGGCCTCAGTATTTT. Amino acids: CAWSWTGPQYF.

The rearrangement uses TRBV4-1 and TRBJ2-3; 9 positions match TRBD1. CDR3 length: 17 residues. J lost 5 bases, V lost 1 base, and 10 bases had no gene match. From germline, CDR1 is MGHRA and CDR2 YSYEKL. The CDR3 loop is CASSQVGPGQGRDTQYF. The CDR3 DNA reads as TGCGCCAGCAGCCAAGTAGGTCCGGGACAGGGTAGAGATACGCAGTATTTT.